A selection of T cell receptor beta chains follows, all from one sample in a study of preoperative IRX-2 immunotherapy in early breast cancer. Produced via immunoSEQ multiplex PCR; TCRdb's table is partial and in-frame only. The table has around 25,000 clones, 90% to 95% seen once. The sample was tumor tissue, taken after IRX-2 immunotherapy. The origin of the receptors is a human donor with breast cancer. Both conserved end residues are part of each CDR3. The D gene is left open where the match is weak. Not every row has a clone size; where given, it reads once, few, many or a size class.

d_call j_call clone_size v_call cdr3_nt cdr3_aa
. TRBJ1-1 . TRBV27 TGTGCCAGCAGTTTAACCGACAGTTACACTGAAGCTTTCTTT CASSLTDSYTEAFF
TRBD1 TRBJ2-1 . TRBV29-1 TGCAGCGTTGGTAGACAGGGATCCTACAATGAGCAGTTCTTC CSVGRQGSYNEQFF
. TRBJ2-1 . TRBV11-2 TGTGCCAGCAGCTTTCTCGGTGGTAAACTTCACGATGGGCAGTTCTTC CASSFLGGKLHDGQFF
TRBD1 TRBJ1-5 . TRBV18 TGTGCCAGCTCACCCCCCCCGAGACAGGGGCGCAATCAGCCCCAGCATTTT CASSPPPRQGRNQPQHF
. TRBJ1-5 . TRBV7-8 TGTGCCAGCAGCCCTCTTCCCCAGGGGAGTCCCCAGCATTTT CASSPLPQGSPQHF
. TRBJ1-1 . TRBV21-1 TGTGCCAGCAGCAAAGCGCCGAGATCCCGGGGCACTGAAGCTTTCTTT CASSKAPRSRGTEAFF
TRBD2 TRBJ2-3 . TRBV6-6 TGTGCCAGCAGTTTCAAGACTAGCGGGGGCCCGGATACGCAGTATTTT CASSFKTSGGPDTQYF
TRBD1 TRBJ1-3 . TRBV10-2 TGCGCCAGCAGCGGACAGGGAAGTGGCACCATATATTTT CASSGQGSGTIYF
. TRBJ1-3 . TRBV5-1 TGCGCCAGCAGGCCTACAGGGCGCCCCTCTGGAAACACCATATATTTT CASRPTGRPSGNTIYF
TRBD1 TRBJ1-6 . TRBV7-6 TGTGCCAGCAGCTTAGTAGACAGGGGCGGTTCACCCCTCCACTTT CASSLVDRGGSPLHF
. TRBJ2-2 . TRBV30 TGTGCCTGGACCATCCGGCTAGCGACACCCGGGGAGCTGTTTTTT CAWTIRLATPGELFF
. TRBJ1-6 . TRBV18 TGTGCCAGCTCACCACTTCTGACAGCGGGGTCCTATAATTCACCCCTCCACTTT CASSPLLTAGSYNSPLHF
. TRBJ2-7 . TRBV7-9 TGTGCCAGCAGCTTCCCGGGACTGGGCTCTGGCGAGCAGTACTTC CASSFPGLGSGEQYF
. TRBJ2-1 . TRBV18 TGTGCCAGCTCACCACAGGGGGATGAGCAGTTCTTC CASSPQGDEQFF
. TRBJ1-6 . TRBV5-6 TGTGCCAGCAGCTTAGAAGGGAGTGAGTCCTATAATTCACCCCTCCACTTT CASSLEGSESYNSPLHF
. TRBJ2-6 . TRBV5-1 TGCGCCAGCAGCTTGGGATACTCTGGGGCCAACGTCCTGACTTTC CASSLGYSGANVLTF
TRBD2 TRBJ2-1 few TRBV25-1 TGTGCCATCGGGGTGGGATTTGCTGAGACTAGCGTTAGTGAGCAGTTCTTC CAIGVGFAETSVSEQFF
. TRBJ2-7 . TRBV7-8 TGTGCCAGCAGCTTAGTCCCAGGGTTGGGGCCCTACGAGCAGTACTTC CASSLVPGLGPYEQYF
. TRBJ1-6 . TRBV4-1 TGCGCCAGCAGCCAAGGTCGGGTTCGTTCACCCCTCCACTTT CASSQGRVRSPLHF
TRBD1 TRBJ1-3 . TRBV13 TGTGCCAGCAGCCTACCTACAGGGGCGGACACCATATATTTT CASSLPTGADTIYF
. TRBJ1-1 . TRBV11-2 TGTGCCAGCAGCTTAAGTCCGAGCACTGAAGCTTTCTTT CASSLSPSTEAFF
. TRBJ2-5 . TRBV10-3 TGTGCCATCAAAGGGAAGAACGGGGAGACCCAGTACTTC CAIKGKNGETQYF
. TRBJ1-5 . TRBV19 TGTGCCAGTAGTATCAGGGCAGGGATTAGCAATCAGCCCCAGCATTTT CASSIRAGISNQPQHF
. TRBJ2-7 . TRBV7-8 TGTGCCAGCAGCGATAGACCGATCCACGAGCAGTACTTC CASSDRPIHEQYF
. TRBJ2-5 . TRBV19 TGTGCCAGTAGTCCCGACACAGGCCAAGAGACCCAGTACTTC CASSPDTGQETQYF
. TRBJ2-7 . TRBV5-6 TGTGCCAGCAGTACTTACATTTACGAGCAGTACTTC CASSTYIYEQYF
TRBD1 TRBJ2-7 . TRBV6-5 TGTGCCAGCAGTTTCGGACAGGGCAGGAGGAACGAGCAGTACTTC CASSFGQGRRNEQYF
. TRBJ2-7 medium-sized TRBV27 TGTGCCAGCAGTTTAGGACCCGCGGCCTACGAGCAGTACTTC CASSLGPAAYEQYF
TRBD1 TRBJ1-3 . TRBV6-1 TGTGCCAGCAGTCCGGACAGGGGAAACACCATATATTTT CASSPDRGNTIYF
. TRBJ2-7 . TRBV2 TGTGCCAGCATATTGTCAGACACTTTGACCTACGAGCAGTACTTC CASILSDTLTYEQYF
TRBD2 TRBJ2-5 once TRBV19 TGTGCCAGTAGCTCCATCGGGGGTAGCGGGGCCCCTGGGACCCAGTACTTC CASSSIGGSGAPGTQYF
TRBD1 TRBJ2-1 . TRBV4-1 TGCGCCAGCAGCCGAGAGATAGACAGGGCGCAGTTCTTC CASSREIDRAQFF
. TRBJ1-5 . TRBV19 TGTGCCAGTACCTTCGGAGGGAATGGGCAGCCCCAGCATTTT CASTFGGNGQPQHF
. TRBJ2-7 . TRBV7-3 TGTGCCAGCAGTTTAGACTCTACCTACGAGCAGTACTTC CASSLDSTYEQYF
. TRBJ1-3 . TRBV7-2 TGTGCCAGCAGCTTAGAGGTCAGGGCCCTCTCTGGAAACACCATATATTTT CASSLEVRALSGNTIYF
TRBD1 TRBJ1-4 . TRBV5-1 TGCGCCAGCAGCTCCGGGACAGGGAATGAAAAACTGTTTTTT CASSSGTGNEKLFF
. TRBJ2-5 . TRBV7-2 TGTGCCAGCAGCGCCCTGGGGCCTTACGAGACCCAGTACTTC CASSALGPYETQYF
. TRBJ1-6 . TRBV7-9 TGTGCCAGCAGCTTAGCAGGGGATAATTCACCCCCCCACTTT CASSLAGDNSPPHF
. TRBJ1-2 . TRBV5-4 TGTGCCAGCAGCTTGGACAGGATGTCCGGGGGCTACACCTTC CASSLDRMSGGYTF
TRBD1 TRBJ2-7 . TRBV18 TGTGCCAGCTCACCACAGTTTGGGACAGGTTTAATCCCCTACGAGCAGTACTTC CASSPQFGTGLIPYEQYF
TRBD2 TRBJ2-5 . TRBV25-1 TGTGCCAGCAGGCGGGGGGCACAAGAGACCCAGTACTTC CASRRGAQETQYF
. TRBJ2-7 . TRBV27 TGTGCCAGCAGCCCCGGGGCAGAATCCTACGAGCAGTACTTC CASSPGAESYEQYF
. TRBJ2-5 . TRBV15 TGTGCCACCGCCGGCAACCAGGGGGAGACCCAGTACTTC CATAGNQGETQYF
TRBD1 TRBJ1-5 . TRBV7-6 TGTGCCAGCAGCTTAGGAGGGACAGGGCGTAATCAGCCCCAGCATTTT CASSLGGTGRNQPQHF
TRBD1 TRBJ1-5 . TRBV27 TGTGCCAGCAGCCCCGGGACAGGGAGAGGTCAGCCCCAGCATTTT CASSPGTGRGQPQHF
. TRBJ2-7 once TRBV28 TGTGCCAGCACCTCCCCGGCGGGCTACGAGCAGTACTTC CASTSPAGYEQYF
. TRBJ1-2 . TRBV2 TGTGCCAGCAGTGAAACAGACAGGCGTGGCTACACCTTC CASSETDRRGYTF
. TRBJ2-3 . TRBV5-1 TGCGCCAGCAGCTTAGTTGCAGATACGCAGTATTTT CASSLVADTQYF